The next 7 T cell receptor beta chains were all read from a single sample in a study of CD8 T cells in ankylosing spondylitis. Findings and limits, study-wide: Blood from ankylosing spondylitis patients appeared to carry a characteristic roughly eight-variant TCR beta motif.

TCRdb used MiXCR to reprocess the 5' RACE reads, holding one entry per CDR3 protein. The repertoire holds 300,000 to 400,000 distinct CDR3 sequences, under 25% seen once, with roughly a sixth in the top ten. These receptors have no identified antigens. What was sequenced was blood, either unsorted or a sorted T cell fraction (not recorded which). Receptor source: a male donor with ankylosing spondylitis.

V and J are TRBV28 and TRBJ2-7; TRBD1 matches 10 bases. CDR3 length equals 16 residues. Germline CDR1 reads MDHEN; CDR2 reads SYDVKM. The junction had 9 bases not matched to a gene; V was cut back by 6 bases and J by 1 base. The CDR3 spells CASSSAGTGVSYEQYF. For the CDR3, the DNA is TGTGCCAGCAGCTCAGCGGGGACAGGGGTTTCCTACGAGCAGTACTTC.

This clonotype was seen only a few times. This rearrangement joins TRBV12-3 or TRBV12-4 to TRBJ2-2; D not certain. The V end lost 0 bases, the J end lost 1 base, and 6 bases lay between the germline ends. The CDR3 contains 15 residues. In DNA form, the CDR3 reads TGTGCCAGCAGTTTAGCGAGAGGGAACACCGGGGAGCTGTTTTTT. Protein product: CASSLARGNTGELFF.

The chain joins TRBV30 to TRBJ1-1; weak D call: TRBD1 (6 bases). Germline assignment: CDR1 GTSNPN and CDR2 SVGIG (reference sequence). The CDR3 totals 13 residues. Trimming took off 2 bases at V and 1 base at J, with 8 bases between the two ends. CDR3: CAWSLRGNTEAFF. For the CDR3, the DNA is TGTGCCTGGAGTCTCAGGGGGAACACTGAAGCTTTCTTT.

Remarks on this clonotype: The junction differs from germline at one of its ends, possibly a read error. J is TRBJ2-7 and V is TRBV7-7; 12 bases agree with TRBD2. The CDR3 is made up of 14 amino acids. Looked up from germline, CDR1 is SSHAT and CDR2 is FNYEAQ (reference sequence). The CDR3 loop reads CASSSTSGSDEQYF. The CDR3 nucleotides read TGTGCTAGCAGCTCGACTAGCGGGAGCGACGAGCAGTACTTC.

V is TRBV19 and J is TRBJ2-1; 7 positions match TRBD2. J lost 6 bases, V lost 4 bases, and 12 bases had no gene match. Germline loops: CDR1 LNHDA, CDR2 SQIVND (reference sequence). The CDR3 extends over 16 amino acids. The CDR3 coding sequence is TGTGCCAGTAGTAGTATGTTTGTGGGAGGGATCAATGAGCAGTTCTTC. Its protein is CASSSMFVGGINEQFF. Looking up the rest from reference TRBV19 and TRBJ2-1 gives the full variable domain: DGGITQSPKYLFRKEGQNVTLSCEQNLNHDAMYWYRQDPGQGLRLIYYSQIVNDFQKGDIAEGYSVSREKKESFPLTVTSAQKNPTAFYLCASSSMFVGGINEQFFGPGTRLTVL.

This clonotype has a count of ten or more. The chain recombines TRBV20-1 with TRBJ1-5; weak D call: TRBD1 (6 bases). Trimming stripped 0 bases from V and 7 bases from J, with 13 bases between. CDR1 is DFQATT, CDR2 SNEGSKA, per germline (reference sequence). The length of the CDR3 is 14 residues. This CDR3 is CSARDHRDRQPQHF. The CDR3 bases are TGCAGTGCTAGAGATCACAGGGATCGGCAGCCCCAGCATTTT.

The V gene is TRBV30, the J gene TRBJ1-2; the D is unclear. This CDR3 is built from 12 residues. V dropped 0 bases and J dropped 10 bases, with 12 bases sitting between them. CDR1 and CDR2 from the germline V gene are GTSNPN and SVGIG (reference sequence). The chain's CDR3 is CAWSVGPGDYTF. CDR3 in DNA: TGTGCCTGGAGTGTGGGCCCCGGAGACTACACCTTC. Looking up the rest from reference TRBV30 and TRBJ1-2 gives the full variable domain: SQTIHQWPATLVQPVGSPLSLECTVEGTSNPNLYWYRQAAGRGLQLLFYSVGIGQISSEVPQNLSASRPQDRQFILSSKKLLLSDSGFYLCAWSVGPGDYTFGSGTRLTVV.